Presented here are 26 T cell receptor beta chains from one specimen sequenced in a study of tissue T cells after allogeneic stem cell transplantation. The time point denotes: mouse harvest day 14 after allogeneic transplant. The graft held 10^6 splenic CD5+ T cells and 10^7 T-cell-depleted bone marrow cells. The protocol was immunoSEQ multiplex PCR, while the TCRdb copy is restricted to in-frame clones and leaves out a portion. The repertoire has some 6,000 clones, roughly 49% of them found once; the top ten carry over 30%. Sequenced: gut tissue. The origin of the receptors is a female BALB/c mouse given C57BL/6 T cells with graft-versus-host disease after an allogeneic hematopoietic cell transplant.

With regard to this clone: Genes and germline come from the mouse. The CDR3: CASSPSGGGGNTLYF. The part of the CDR3 DNA that was read is TGTGCCAGCTCTCCCTCAGGGGGCGGTGGAAATACGCTCTAT. The rearrangement uses TRBV12-1 and TRBJ1-3; 8 positions match TRBD1. Read data end 1 residue before the CDR3 end; the end is taken from the germline J gene. V was pared by 2 bases and J by 3 bases, with 5 bases of the junction left unmatched. CDR1 and CDR2 (germline): SGHSN, HYEKVE. The CDR3 spans 15 residues.

As concerns this clone: The listed genes are named as in mouse. The read halts 1 residue ahead of the CDR3 end, with the missing end drawn from the germline J gene. The rearrangement uses TRBV20 and TRBJ1-3; D unclear. Trimming pared 1 base from V and 0 bases from J, leaving 10 bases between. The germline CDR1 and CDR2 sequences are GFQATS and STVNSAI. The CDR3 contains 15 residues. CDR3: CGARARTYSGNTLYF. The CDR3 bases that were read are TGTGGTGCTAGGGCCCGTACATATTCTGGAAATACGCTCTAT.

About this clone itself: Genes here carry mouse names. The read ends 1 residue shy of where the CDR3 ends; the end is completed using the germline J gene. The chain combines TRBV12-1 with TRBJ2-3; D call uncertain. Germline values: CDR1 SGHSN, CDR2 HYEKVE. The CDR3 has 14 residues. Trimming cost V 2 bases and J 0 bases, with 8 bases left between them. The CDR3 sequence: CASSPQSSAETLYF. The DNA read from the CDR3 is TGTGCCAGCTCTCCCCAGTCTAGTGCAGAAACGCTGTAT.

This clone turned up a few times. Any gene name here is a mouse gene name. The CDR3 end is not reached by the read, which stops 1 residue before it; the germline J gene fills it in. The chain combines TRBV19 with TRBJ1-3; D is possibly TRBD1 (6 bases). CDR1 and CDR2 (germline): FNHDT, SITEND (reference sequence). V was cut by 3 bases and J by 4 bases, with 8 bases left in between. The CDR3 loop spans 13 amino acids. The DNA read from the CDR3 is TGTGCCAGCAGTAACAGGGTCGGAAATACGCTCTAT. Encoded protein: CASSNRVGNTLY. The whole CDR3 sequence reads CASSNRVGNTLYF.

This clone appeared a single time. Here the gene names and germline are mouse. The chain's CDR3 is CASSGGPQDTQYF. The CDR3 bases that were read are TGTGCCAGCTCCGGGGGGCCCCAAGACACCCAGTAC. V usage is TRBV12-1 and J usage is TRBJ2-5; a possible D gene is TRBD2 (7 bases). The read terminates 1 residue before the CDR3 end, so the remaining end is supplied by the germline J gene. The V end lost 4 bases, the J end lost 2 bases, and 9 bases lay between the germline ends. Germline V lookup: CDR1 SGHSN, CDR2 HYEKVE. The CDR3 is 13 amino acids.

Notes on this clone: Mouse germline and gene names are used. Read data end 1 residue before the CDR3 end; the end is taken from the germline J gene. V usage is TRBV12-2 and J usage is TRBJ2-7; the D gene is possibly TRBD1 (5 bases). The CDR3 consists of 12 residues. Trimming removed 0 bases at V and 4 bases at J, with 6 bases between. The germline V gene has CDR1 SGHLS and CDR2 HYDKME. The CDR3 loop is CASSLEGYEQYF. CDR3 DNA, as far as it was read: TGTGCCAGCTCTCTCGAGGGGTATGAACAGTAC.

This clone is medium-sized within its sample. These gene names are mouse names. The CDR3 extends 1 residue past the end of the read, so its final part is completed from the germline J gene. The rearrangement links TRBV12-1 to TRBJ1-1; no reliable D call. The CDR3 is 14 amino acids. V was pared by 4 bases and J by 3 bases, with 14 bases between. Per germline, CDR1 SGHSN and CDR2 HYEKVE. The CDR3 DNA, read in part, is TGTGCCAGCTCCCCCGACGAGGGCTACACAGAAGTCTTC. Residues: CASSPDEGYTEVF. The entire CDR3 reads CASSPDEGYTEVFF.

This clone was observed a handful of times. The listed genes are named as in mouse. The CDR3 end lies 1 residue beyond the end of the read and is filled in from the germline J gene. The chain is built from TRBV13-2 and TRBJ1-4; 7 bases are a match to TRBD1. Looked up from germline, CDR1 is NNHNN and CDR2 is SYGAGS (reference sequence). V lost 9 bases, J lost 7 bases, and 6 bases stayed unmatched. The CDR3 has 12 residues. CDR3 DNA, as far as it was read: TGTGCCACCATTTCAGGGGGCGAAAGATTATTT. Residues: CATISGGERLF. The whole CDR3 is CATISGGERLFF.

As to this clone: Genes and germline come from the mouse. CDR3 residues: CASSLKANTGQLYF. The sequenced CDR3 bases are TGTGCCAGCAGCTTAAAAGCAAACACCGGGCAGCTCTAC. V and J are TRBV3 and TRBJ2-2; unclear D gene. The read ends 1 residue shy of where the CDR3 ends; the end is completed using the germline J gene. This CDR3 spans 14 amino acids. Trimming left V 2 bases short and J 0 bases short, with 4 bases between. CDR1 is SNHLY and CDR2 is FYNGKV in the germline V gene (reference sequence).

This clone was seen more than once but under ten times. These gene names are mouse names. Incomplete CDR3 DNA: TGTGCCTGGAGTTATGGCCCGACTGGGTATGAACAGTAC. Translated, it gives CAWSYGPTGYEQY. The entire CDR3 sequence reads CAWSYGPTGYEQYF. The rearrangement uses TRBV31 and TRBJ2-7; 7 bases are a match to TRBD2. The missing CDR3 end, 1 residue past where the read stops, is filled in from the germline J gene. Germline V gene lookup returns CDR1 GKSSPN and CDR2 SITVG. The ends lost 2 bases at V and 4 bases at J; junction bases unmatched: 8. CDR3 length: 14 amino acids.

This clone was detected only a few times. Gene names refer to mouse genes. The read terminates 1 residue before the CDR3 end, so the remaining end is supplied by the germline J gene. The chain is built from TRBV12-2 and TRBJ2-7; 7 positions match TRBD2. The CDR3 runs 15 residues. Germline V gives CDR1 SGHLS, CDR2 HYDKME. Losses at the gene ends were 0 bases for V and 0 bases for J; bases not matched to a gene: 4. The DNA read from the CDR3 is TGTGCCAGCTCTCTCGCCTGGGGGAGCTCCTATGAACAGTAC. It codes for CASSLAWGSSYEQY. The CDR3 in its entirety is CASSLAWGSSYEQYF. Complete variable domain (other parts from reference TRBV12-2 and TRBJ2-7): NSGVVQSPRYIIKGKGERSILKCIPISGHLSVAWYQQTQGQELKFFIQHYDKMERDKGNLPSRFSVQQFDDYHSEMNMSALELEDSAVYFCASSLAWGSSYEQYFGPGTRLTVL.

This clone was picked up a small number of times. Any gene name here is a mouse gene name. The CDR3 sequence is CSSSQSGGPAQAPLF. CDR3 DNA, as far as it was read: TGCTCCAGCAGTCAATCCGGGGGTCCAGCCCAGGCTCCGCTT. V usage is TRBV23 and J usage is TRBJ1-5. Read data end 1 residue before the CDR3 end; the end is taken from the germline J gene. Germline V gives CDR1 KGHTA, CDR2 FQNQQP. The CDR3 extends over 15 amino acids.

This clone turned up a few times. Gene names denote mouse genes. The CDR3 is cut off 1 residue early in the read; its end comes from the germline J gene. The chain combines TRBV26 with TRBJ2-4, with D unresolved. Germline V gene data show CDR1 as KGHPV and CDR2 as FQNQEV (reference sequence). Trimming left V 4 bases short and J 0 bases short, with 8 bases between. The CDR3 totals 14 residues. The covered CDR3 bases are TGTGCCAGCAGTCCCCCGCCTAGTCAAAACACCTTGTAC. Its protein product is CASSPPPSQNTLY. Given in full, the CDR3 is CASSPPPSQNTLYF.

On this clone: All gene names here are mouse names. The CDR3 loop reads CASSPPGLGYYEQYF. Incomplete CDR3 DNA: TGTGCCAGCAGTCCTCCGGGACTGGGGTACTATGAACAGTAC. V and J are TRBV15 and TRBJ2-7; 10 bases match TRBD2. The read finishes 1 residue shy of the CDR3 end, and the germline J gene is used to complete it. Germline V gene sequence: CDR1 SGHND, CDR2 FRSKSL. This CDR3 contains 15 residues. The J segment lost 3 bases and the V segment lost 5 bases, leaving 7 bases of the junction unmatched.

This clone is deemed medium-sized (0.01 to 0.1%). Mouse gene names and germline throughout. CDR3 DNA (partial): TGTGCCAGCAGCCCGGACATATCCTATAATTCGCCCCTCTAC. Translation: CASSPDISYNSPLY. The full CDR3 protein reads CASSPDISYNSPLYF. The chain carries TRBV3 and TRBJ1-6; a possible D gene is TRBD1 (5 bases). Coverage ceases 1 residue before the CDR3 finishes, and the germline J gene fills in the end. TRBJ1-6 is an ORF for which the function is uncertain. From germline, CDR1 is SNHLY and CDR2 FYNGKV (reference sequence). The germline V and J ends were trimmed by 5 bases and 1 base, with 9 bases remaining between them. The CDR3 length is 15 residues.

This clone was found a few times. The gene symbols are mouse symbols. The observed sequence ends 1 residue before the CDR3 terminus, with the missing tail filled in from the germline J gene. The chain joins TRBV29 to TRBJ1-2; D is unresolved. Per the germline V gene, CDR1 is MSHET and CDR2 is SYDVDS. The CDR3 is made up of 13 amino acids. V dropped 5 bases and J dropped 1 base, with 8 bases sitting between them. CDR3 residues: CASSRHKNSDYTF. CDR3 bases read: TGTGCTAGCAGTCGTCATAAAAACTCCGACTACACC.

Regarding this clone: Germline and genes here are mouse. With the read ending 1 residue before the CDR3 end, the germline J gene is used to fill in that end. This chain connects TRBV12-1 to TRBJ2-4, with TRBD2 identical over 11 bases. Germline CDR1 reads SGHSN; CDR2 reads HYEKVE. V gave up 2 bases and J gave up 0 bases; unmatched junction bases: 6. The CDR3 has 17 amino acids. The CDR3 bases that were read are TGTGCCAGCTCTCCTCCGGGACTGGGGGTTAGTCAAAACACCTTGTAC. This sequence encodes CASSPPGLGVSQNTLY. From start to end, the CDR3 is CASSPPGLGVSQNTLYF.

Only one count was recorded for this clone. Gene names are the mouse ones. The read is 1 residue too short to cover the CDR3 end, so that end is filled in from the germline J gene. The chain joins TRBV13-1 to TRBJ2-2, with a tentative D call TRBD1 (6 bases). CDR1 and CDR2 from the germline V gene are NSHNY and SYGAGN. The V gene lost 5 bases and the J gene lost 0 bases, with 8 bases spanning the gap. The CDR3 is 14 residues long. Incomplete CDR3 DNA: TGTGCCAGCAGGTGGACAGCAAACACCGGGCAGCTCTAC. Translating gives CASRWTANTGQLY. The full CDR3 sequence reads CASRWTANTGQLYF.

Turning to this clone: Gene names refer to mouse genes. The CDR3 end lies 1 residue beyond the end of the read and is filled in from the germline J gene. The chain employs TRBV5 and TRBJ2-1, with a weak D call TRBD2 (5 bases). V was clipped by 4 bases and J by 0 bases, with 10 bases between them. This CDR3 region has 15 residues. CDR1 and CDR2 from the germline V gene are LGHNA and YNLKQL (reference sequence). CDR3 DNA, as far as it was read: TGTGCCAGCAGCCCCCCCTGGGATAACTATGCTGAGCAGTTC. This sequence encodes CASSPPWDNYAEQF. The CDR3 in its entirety is CASSPPWDNYAEQFF.

As concerns this clone: Gene names and germline refer to mouse. The read terminates 1 residue ahead of where the CDR3 ends, so the germline J gene completes it. The rearrangement links TRBV20 to TRBJ1-2, with TRBD1 identical over 7 bases. Trimming removed 0 bases from V and 0 bases from J; junction bases left unmatched: 4. This CDR3 is 15 amino acids long. Germline V gene lookup returns CDR1 GFQATS and CDR2 STVNSAI. CDR3: CGARDHGTANSDYTF. Partial CDR3 DNA: TGTGGTGCTAGGGATCACGGGACAGCAAACTCCGACTACACC.

Only a few counts were recorded for this clone. The gene names here belong to mouse. The CDR3 is cut off 1 residue early in the read; its end comes from the germline J gene. The chain uses TRBV26 and TRBJ2-1, with 7 bases identical to TRBD1. Germline loops: CDR1 KGHPV, CDR2 FQNQEV (reference sequence). The CDR3 runs 14 residues. After removal of 3 bases from V and 5 bases from J, the junction contained 4 bases not matched to a gene. This chain's CDR3 is CASSLHRGDAEQFF. The part of the CDR3 DNA that was read is TGTGCCAGCAGTCTTCACAGGGGTGATGCTGAGCAGTTC. The full variable domain, completed using reference TRBV26 and TRBJ2-1, is NSKVIQTPRYLVKGQGQKAKMRCIPEKGHPVVFWYQQNKNNEFKFLINFQNQEVLQQIDMTEKRFSAECPSNSPCSLEIQSSEAGDSALYLCASSLHRGDAEQFFGPGTRLTVL.

In the case of this clone: The gene symbols are mouse symbols. The CDR3 loop is CSSSLGENTLYF. Partial CDR3 DNA: TGCTCCAGCAGTTTGGGGGAAAACACCTTGTAC. This chain connects TRBV23 to TRBJ2-4; TRBD2 reflects the table's D call only, with no check against the DNA. The read falls 1 residue short of the CDR3 end, and the missing part is taken from the germline J gene. CDR1 is KGHTA and CDR2 is FQNQQP in the germline V gene. The CDR3 covers 12 residues.

A remark on this clone: Gene names and germline refer to mouse. The sequenced fragment ends 1 residue before the CDR3 boundary, so the rest is inferred from the germline J gene. J is TRBJ2-7 and V is TRBV26; 10 nucleotides line up with TRBD2. The CDR3 spans 13 residues. After removal of 8 bases from V and 7 bases from J, the junction contained 8 bases not matched to a gene. Germline CDR1 and CDR2: KGHPV and FQNQEV (reference sequence). The CDR3 DNA, read in part, is TGTGCCAGCGGTGACCTGGGGGGGCGGGAACAGTAC. Protein product: CASGDLGGREQY. The whole CDR3 protein reads CASGDLGGREQYF.

Turning to this clone: Gene names denote mouse genes. Read coverage stops 1 residue before the CDR3 terminus; the germline J gene supplies the remainder. The genes are TRBV12-1 and TRBJ2-7; 10 positions match TRBD2. CDR1 is SGHSN, CDR2 HYEKVE, per germline. This CDR3 region has 16 residues. Trimming removed 2 bases from V and 0 bases from J; junction bases left unmatched: 6. CDR3: CASSPKLGGSSYEQYF. CDR3 DNA (partial): TGTGCCAGCTCTCCCAAACTGGGGGGGAGCTCCTATGAACAGTAC.

This clone was recorded once. Here the gene names and germline are mouse. The read ends 1 residue shy of where the CDR3 ends; the end is completed using the germline J gene. This sequence joins TRBV26 and TRBJ2-2; the match to TRBD2 covers 9 bases. The V gene end was trimmed by 0 bases and the J gene end by 6 bases; junction bases not matched to a gene: 5. The CDR3 spans 16 residues. Germline CDR1 reads KGHPV; CDR2 reads FQNQEV (reference sequence). CDR3 in amino acids: CASSLSPGGGAGQLYF. The covered CDR3 bases are TGTGCCAGCAGTCTGTCGCCTGGGGGGGGCGCCGGGCAGCTCTAC.

This clone is medium-sized by share. Genes here carry mouse names. Read coverage stops 1 residue before the CDR3 terminus; the germline J gene supplies the remainder. V and J are TRBV19 and TRBJ2-2; 7 bases are shared with TRBD1. CDR1 is FNHDT, CDR2 SITEND, per germline (reference sequence). The trim removed 3 bases at V and 2 bases at J, leaving 1 base unmatched. This CDR3 spans 14 amino acids. The CDR3 loop is CASSRGQNTGQLYF. The DNA read from the CDR3 is TGTGCCAGCAGTAGGGGACAGAACACCGGGCAGCTCTAC.